Below are 10 T cell receptor delta chains sequenced from a single sample in a study of gamma-delta chains in newborns, infants, children. TCRdb redid clone calling on the reads using CATT. The sample yields more than 7,000 delta-chain clones, under 25% seen once. Sequencing input: blood. These receptors came from a child who was a newborn, infant or young child, either healthy, febrile or measles-vaccinated (not recorded which).

In regard to this clone: A read error is possible here, since a much larger clone lies one base away. At the DNA level, this CDR3 is encoded by other sequences in the same sample as well. The chain combines TRDV2 with TRDJ1; TRDD3 matches 7 bases. The V gene's germline CDR1 is GEAIGNYY and CDR2 EKD. This CDR3 spans 14 amino acids. The CDR3 reads CACDTWGKSDKLIF. CDR3 in DNA: TGTGCATGTGACACTTGGGGGAAATCCGATAAACTCATCTTT.

A note on this clone: This may be a read error, as it is one base from a much larger clone. The CDR3 nucleotides are TGTGCCTGTGGCACCCTCACTCAGGGGCTGGGGGATACCCGAGCGAATGTCCCTTACACCGATAAACTCATCTTT. Protein sequence: CACGTLTQGLGDTRANVPYTDKLIF. This rearrangement joins TRDV2 to TRDJ1; TRDD3 matches at 11 bases. Germline V CDR1 and CDR2: GEAIGNYY, EKD. This CDR3 is built from 25 residues.

By share of the sample, this clone is medium-sized (0.01 to 0.1%). As DNA, the CDR3 is TGTGCCTGTGACATAATCGGGGGTTACCGGCGGGCCGATAAACTCATCTTT. Its protein is CACDIIGGYRRADKLIF. V and J are TRDV2 and TRDJ1, with a possible D match to TRDD3 (5 bases). Germline V CDR1 and CDR2: GEAIGNYY, EKD. V was shortened by 2 bases and J by 3 bases, with 21 bases between the two germline ends. The CDR3 has 17 amino acids.

This clone turned up a few times. The V call is TRDV2, the J call TRDJ1; 10 positions match TRDD3. The germline V gene has CDR1 GEAIGNYY and CDR2 EKD. CDR3 length: 17 residues. After removal of 1 base from V and 0 bases from J, the junction contained 7 bases not matched to a gene. The CDR3 sequence: CACDTLLGDAYTDKLIF. CDR3 sequence (DNA): TGTGCCTGTGACACATTACTGGGGGATGCGTACACCGATAAACTCATCTTT.

The chain links TRDV2 to TRDJ3; D could derive from TRDD2 or TRDD3 (5 bases each). Germline-derived CDR1 and CDR2 are GEAIGNYY and EKD. Trimming cost V 0 bases and J 0 bases, with 14 bases left between them. This CDR3 has 19 residues. CDR3 DNA: TGTGCCTGTGACACCCCGGGGGTCCTAAGCTCCTGGGACACCCGACAGATGTTTTTC. As protein: CACDTPGVLSSWDTRQMFF.

The chain uses TRDV2 and TRDJ1; D not resolved. CDR3 length: 15 amino acids. The germline V and J ends were trimmed by 6 bases and 2 bases, with 18 bases remaining between them. Germline V gives CDR1 GEAIGNYY, CDR2 EKD. CDR3 region: CACFSLGANTDKLIF. The CDR3 bases are TGTGCCTGTTTCTCACTTGGCGCCAATACCGATAAACTCATCTTT.

Points on this clone: Since a much larger clone is just one base distant, this may be a read error. The chain is built from TRDV2 and TRDJ1, with 11 bases aligning to TRDD3. The CDR3 is 20 amino acids. Germline V gene sequence: CDR1 GEAIGNYY, CDR2 EKD. CDR3 DNA sequence: TGTGCCTATGACACCGTTGGGGGATACGCGGGAGAGGGGAACACCGATAAACTCATCTTT. It yields the protein CAYDTVGGYAGEGNTDKLIF.

This clone was detected a few times. This sample also contains other DNA sequences that code for the same CDR3. This sequence joins TRDV2 and TRDJ1; 13 bases align to TRDD3. The CDR3 spans 16 residues. The germline gives CDR1 GEAIGNYY, CDR2 EKD. V dropped 4 bases and J dropped 2; count of bases not matched to a gene: 6. The CDR3 DNA is TGTGCCTGTGATAAACTGGGGGATACGGTTACCGATAAACTCATCTTT. Its translation: CACDKLGDTVTDKLIF.

Only a few counts were recorded for this clone. This may come from a read error, since a much larger clone is one base off. CDR3 sequence: CACDALGDTTQPLPYTDKLIF. The CDR3 region has the DNA TGTGCCTGTGACGCCCTGGGGGATACAACTCAACCCCTTCCCTACACCGATAAACTCATCTTT. This chain connects TRDV2 to TRDJ1, with TRDD3 matching over 11 bases. Germline lookup yields CDR1 GEAIGNYY and CDR2 EKD. V was clipped by 3 bases and J by 0 bases; unmatched bases: 20. The CDR3 consists of 21 residues.

This clone turned up a few times. Other DNA variants within this sample encode the same CDR3. V is TRDV2 and J is TRDJ3; TRDD3 agrees at 12 bases. The CDR3 runs to 19 residues. CDR1 GEAIGNYY and CDR2 EKD come from the germline V gene. The junction had 3 bases not matched to a gene; V was cut back by 1 base and J by 0 bases. The CDR3, as DNA: TGTGCCTGTGACACGGTACTGGGGGATACCTCCTGGGACACCCGACAGATGTTTTTC. This sequence encodes CACDTVLGDTSWDTRQMFF.